A single T cell receptor beta chain is shown here with its context. TCRdb's table, derived via immunoSEQ multiplex PCR, lists solely in-frame clones and lacks some. The sample contains around 500,000 clones, more than 85% of which appear only once. Recovered status applied to Cohort 3 donors who had two consecutive negative PCRs. It also applied to those with clearance or with symptom resolution. V was cut by 3 bases and J by 1 base, with 15 bases left in between. The CDR3 is 16 residues long. The germline V gene has CDR1 KGHSH and CDR2 LQKENI. The source of the sample is a study of blood T cell repertoires in COVID-19.

The chain employs TRBV18 and TRBJ1-1; D gene uncertain. The TCR comes from an older woman who had recovered from COVID-19. Sequencing input: PBMCs or T cells enriched from blood (not recorded which). DNA for the CDR3: TGTGCCAGCTCACCGTCTGCCGGGTCTAAGAACACTGAAGCTTTCTTT. Translating it yields CASSPSAGSKNTEAFF. Variable domain in full (rest from reference TRBV18 and TRBJ1-1): NAGVMQNPRHLVRRRGQEARLRCSPMKGHSHVYWYRQLPEEGLKFMVYLQKENIIDESGMPKERFSAEFPKEGPSILRIQQVVRGDSAAYFCASSPSAGSKNTEAFFGQGTRLTVV.